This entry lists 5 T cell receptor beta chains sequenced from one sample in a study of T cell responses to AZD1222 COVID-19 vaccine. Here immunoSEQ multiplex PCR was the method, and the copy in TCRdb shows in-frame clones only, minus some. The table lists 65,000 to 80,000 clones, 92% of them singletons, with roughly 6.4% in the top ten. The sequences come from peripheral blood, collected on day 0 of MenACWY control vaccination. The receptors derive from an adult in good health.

The CDR3 loop is CASTTGTVQETQYF. Written as DNA, the CDR3 is TGTGCCAGCACCACCGGGACAGTCCAAGAGACCCAGTACTTC. The chain has TRBV2 and TRBJ2-5; 7 bases align to TRBD1. The CDR3 runs 14 residues. V lost 7 bases to trimming and J lost 1 base; unmatched junction nucleotides: 6. Per the germline V gene, CDR1 is SNHLY and CDR2 is FYNNEI.

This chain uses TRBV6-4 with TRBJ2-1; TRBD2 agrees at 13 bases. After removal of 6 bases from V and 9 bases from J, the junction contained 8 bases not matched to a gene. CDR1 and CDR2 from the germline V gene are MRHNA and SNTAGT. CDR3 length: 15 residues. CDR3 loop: CASSPTSGGATEQFF. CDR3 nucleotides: TGTGCCAGCAGCCCCACTAGCGGGGGGGCCACTGAGCAGTTCTTC.

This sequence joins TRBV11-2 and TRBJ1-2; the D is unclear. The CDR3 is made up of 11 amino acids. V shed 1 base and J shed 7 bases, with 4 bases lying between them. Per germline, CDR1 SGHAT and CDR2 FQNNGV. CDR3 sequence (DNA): TGTGCCAGCAGCTTAGGTGGTGGCTACACCTTC. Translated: CASSLGGGYTF.

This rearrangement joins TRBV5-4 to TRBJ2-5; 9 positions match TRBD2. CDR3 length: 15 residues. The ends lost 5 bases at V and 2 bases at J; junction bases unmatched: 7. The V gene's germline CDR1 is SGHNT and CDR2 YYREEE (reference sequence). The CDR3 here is CASRSELAGQETQYF. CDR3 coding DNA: TGTGCCAGCAGATCCGAGCTAGCGGGGCAAGAGACCCAGTACTTC.

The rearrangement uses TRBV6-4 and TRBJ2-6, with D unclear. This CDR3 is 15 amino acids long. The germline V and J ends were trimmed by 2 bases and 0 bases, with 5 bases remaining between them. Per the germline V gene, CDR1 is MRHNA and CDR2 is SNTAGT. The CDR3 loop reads CASSDGGSGANVLTF. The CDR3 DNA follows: TGTGCCAGCAGTGACGGCGGCTCTGGGGCCAACGTCCTGACTTTC.